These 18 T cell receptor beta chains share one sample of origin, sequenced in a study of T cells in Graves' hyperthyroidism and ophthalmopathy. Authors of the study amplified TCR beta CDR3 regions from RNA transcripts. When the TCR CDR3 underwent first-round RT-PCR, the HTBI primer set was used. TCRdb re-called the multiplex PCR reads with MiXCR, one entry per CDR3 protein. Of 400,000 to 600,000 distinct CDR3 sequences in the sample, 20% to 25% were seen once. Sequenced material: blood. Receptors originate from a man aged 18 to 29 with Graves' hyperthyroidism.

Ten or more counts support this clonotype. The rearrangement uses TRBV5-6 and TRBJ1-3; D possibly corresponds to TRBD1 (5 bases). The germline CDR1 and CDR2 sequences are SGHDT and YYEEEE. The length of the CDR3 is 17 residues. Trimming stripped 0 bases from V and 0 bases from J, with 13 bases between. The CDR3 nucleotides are TGTGCCAGCAGCTTGGGACAGCTCACCTACTCTGGAAACACCATATATTTT. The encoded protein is CASSLGQLTYSGNTIYF.

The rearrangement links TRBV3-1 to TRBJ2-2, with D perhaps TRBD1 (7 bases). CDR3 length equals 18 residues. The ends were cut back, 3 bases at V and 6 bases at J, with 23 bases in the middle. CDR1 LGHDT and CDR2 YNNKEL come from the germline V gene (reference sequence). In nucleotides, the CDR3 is TGTGCCAGCAGCCAGCTGGACAGGTGGACTAACCAGGCCGGGGAGCTGTTTTTT. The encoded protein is CASSQLDRWTNQAGELFF. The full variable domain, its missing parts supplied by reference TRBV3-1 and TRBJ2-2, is DTAVSQTPKYLVTQMGNDKSIKCEQNLGHDTMYWYKQDSKKFLKIMFSYNNKELIINETVPNRFSPKSPDKAHLNLHINSLELGDSAVYFCASSQLDRWTNQAGELFFGEGSRLTVL.

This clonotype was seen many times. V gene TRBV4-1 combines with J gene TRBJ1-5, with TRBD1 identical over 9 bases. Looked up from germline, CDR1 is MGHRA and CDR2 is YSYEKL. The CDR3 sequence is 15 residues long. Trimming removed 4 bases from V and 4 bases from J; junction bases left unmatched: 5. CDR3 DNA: TGCGCCAGCAGCCCACAGGGGGCTGGAAATCAGCCCCAGCATTTT. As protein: CASSPQGAGNQPQHF.

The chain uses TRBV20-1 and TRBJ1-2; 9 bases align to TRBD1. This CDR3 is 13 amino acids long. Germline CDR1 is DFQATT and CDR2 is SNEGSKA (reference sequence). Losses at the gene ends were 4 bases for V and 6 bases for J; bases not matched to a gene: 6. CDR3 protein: CSAKQGAEDGYTF. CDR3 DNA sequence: TGCAGTGCTAAACAGGGGGCTGAAGATGGCTACACCTTC.

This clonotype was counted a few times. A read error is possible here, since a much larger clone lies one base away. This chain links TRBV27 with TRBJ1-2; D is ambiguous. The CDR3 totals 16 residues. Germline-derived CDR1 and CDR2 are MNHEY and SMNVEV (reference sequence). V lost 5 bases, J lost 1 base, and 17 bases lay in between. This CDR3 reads CASSKAMAGLNYGYTF. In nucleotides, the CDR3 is TGTGCCAGCAGTAAAGCGATGGCAGGACTTAACTATGGCTACACCTTC.

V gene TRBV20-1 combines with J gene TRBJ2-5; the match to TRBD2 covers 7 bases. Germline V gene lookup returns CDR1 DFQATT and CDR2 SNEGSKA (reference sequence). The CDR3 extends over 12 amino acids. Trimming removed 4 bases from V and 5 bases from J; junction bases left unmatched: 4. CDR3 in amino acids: CSAIGGGETQYF. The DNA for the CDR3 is TGCAGTGCTATTGGGGGGGGTGAGACCCAGTACTTC.

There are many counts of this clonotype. The CDR3 DNA follows: TGTGCCAGCAGTGCAGGGGCGGCGGGCAATCAGCCCCAGCATTTT. This sequence encodes CASSAGAAGNQPQHF. V gene TRBV2 combines with J gene TRBJ1-5; possibly TRBD1 for D (6 bases). The V end was cut by 4 bases, the J end by 2 bases, with 12 bases between. The CDR3 has 15 residues. The germline CDR1 and CDR2 sequences are SNHLY and FYNNEI.

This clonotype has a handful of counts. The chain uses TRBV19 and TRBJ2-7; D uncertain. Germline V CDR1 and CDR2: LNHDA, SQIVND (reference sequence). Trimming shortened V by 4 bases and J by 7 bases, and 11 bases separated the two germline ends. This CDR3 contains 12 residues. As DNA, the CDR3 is TGTGCCAGTAGTACCACCTTTGGGGAGCAGTACTTC. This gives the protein CASSTTFGEQYF.

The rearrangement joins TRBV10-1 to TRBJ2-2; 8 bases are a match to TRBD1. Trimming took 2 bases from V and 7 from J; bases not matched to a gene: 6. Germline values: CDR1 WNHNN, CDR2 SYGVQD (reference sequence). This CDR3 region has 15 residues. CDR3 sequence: CASSEAGGSFGELFF. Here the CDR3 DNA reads TGCGCCAGCAGTGAGGCAGGGGGCTCTTTCGGGGAGCTGTTTTTT.

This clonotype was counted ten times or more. CDR3 in amino acids: CASSLTKANTEAFF. In DNA form, the CDR3 reads TGTGCCAGCAGTTTGACGAAGGCGAACACTGAAGCTTTCTTT. The rearrangement links TRBV12-3 or TRBV12-4 to TRBJ1-1; D is unresolved. The CDR3 covers 14 residues. V was pared by 3 bases and J by 1 base, with 9 bases between.

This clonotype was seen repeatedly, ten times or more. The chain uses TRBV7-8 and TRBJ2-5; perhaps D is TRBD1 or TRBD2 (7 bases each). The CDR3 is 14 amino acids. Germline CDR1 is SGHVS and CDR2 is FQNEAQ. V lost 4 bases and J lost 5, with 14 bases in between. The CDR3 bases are TGTGCCAGCAGCTCCAGGGGGGGGAGGGAGACCCAGTACTTC. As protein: CASSSRGGRETQYF.

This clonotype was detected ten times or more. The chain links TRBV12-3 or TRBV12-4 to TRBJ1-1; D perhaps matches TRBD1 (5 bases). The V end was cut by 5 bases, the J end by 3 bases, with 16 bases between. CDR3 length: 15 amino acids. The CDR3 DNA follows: TGTGCCAGCAGTCCCTTCTCGGGGCGCCACACTGAAGCTTTCTTT. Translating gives CASSPFSGRHTEAFF.

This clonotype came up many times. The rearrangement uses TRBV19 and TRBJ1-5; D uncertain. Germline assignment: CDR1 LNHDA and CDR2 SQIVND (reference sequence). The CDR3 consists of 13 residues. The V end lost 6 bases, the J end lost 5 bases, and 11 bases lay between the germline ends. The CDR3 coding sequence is TGTGCCAGTAGGTACGGACGGGATCAGCCCCAGCATTTT. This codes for CASRYGRDQPQHF.

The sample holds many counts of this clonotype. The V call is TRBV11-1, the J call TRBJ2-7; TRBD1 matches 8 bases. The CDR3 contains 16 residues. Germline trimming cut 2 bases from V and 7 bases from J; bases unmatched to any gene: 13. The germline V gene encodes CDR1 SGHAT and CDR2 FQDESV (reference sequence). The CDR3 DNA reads TGTGCCAGCAGCTTATATGGGAGGCAGGGGGCGCAGGAGCAGTACTTC. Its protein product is CASSLYGRQGAQEQYF.

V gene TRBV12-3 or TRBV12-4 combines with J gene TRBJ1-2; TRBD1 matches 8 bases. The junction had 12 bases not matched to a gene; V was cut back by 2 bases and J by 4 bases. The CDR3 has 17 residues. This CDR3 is CASSLNVGTGEGYGYTF. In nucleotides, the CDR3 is TGTGCCAGCAGTTTAAATGTCGGGACAGGCGAGGGCTATGGCTACACCTTC.

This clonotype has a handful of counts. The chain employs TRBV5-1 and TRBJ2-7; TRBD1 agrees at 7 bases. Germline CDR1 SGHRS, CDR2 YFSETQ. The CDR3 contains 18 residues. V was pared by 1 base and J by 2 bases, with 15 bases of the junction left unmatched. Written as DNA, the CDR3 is TGCGCCAGCAGCTTGTTGTCCCGGGACAGTGGCGCACCCTACGAGCAGTACTTC. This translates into CASSLLSRDSGAPYEQYF.

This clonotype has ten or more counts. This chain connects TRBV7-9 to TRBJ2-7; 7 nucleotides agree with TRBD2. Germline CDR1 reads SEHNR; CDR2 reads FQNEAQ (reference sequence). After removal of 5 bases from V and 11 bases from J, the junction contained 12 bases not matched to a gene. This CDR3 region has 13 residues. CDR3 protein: CASSNSRGSGEYF. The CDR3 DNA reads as TGTGCCAGCAGCAATTCTCGGGGGAGCGGGGAGTACTTC.

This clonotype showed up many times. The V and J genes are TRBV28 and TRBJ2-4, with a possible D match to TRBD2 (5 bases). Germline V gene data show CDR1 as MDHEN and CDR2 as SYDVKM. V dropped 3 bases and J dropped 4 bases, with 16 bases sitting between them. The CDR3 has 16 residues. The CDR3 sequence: CASSFLAFRRKNIQYF. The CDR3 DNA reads TGTGCCAGCAGTTTTCTGGCCTTTAGGAGGAAAAACATTCAGTACTTC.